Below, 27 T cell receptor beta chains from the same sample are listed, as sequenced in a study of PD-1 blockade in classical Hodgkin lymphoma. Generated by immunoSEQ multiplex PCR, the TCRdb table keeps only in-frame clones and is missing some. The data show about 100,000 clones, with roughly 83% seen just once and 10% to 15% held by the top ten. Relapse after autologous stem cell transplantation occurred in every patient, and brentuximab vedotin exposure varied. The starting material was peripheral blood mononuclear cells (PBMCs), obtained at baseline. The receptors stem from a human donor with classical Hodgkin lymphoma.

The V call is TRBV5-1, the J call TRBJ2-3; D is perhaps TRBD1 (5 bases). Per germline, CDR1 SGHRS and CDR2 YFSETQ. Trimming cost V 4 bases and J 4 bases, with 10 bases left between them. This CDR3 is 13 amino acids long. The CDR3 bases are TGCGCCAGCAGCAAACAGGAGCCAGATACGCAGTATTTT. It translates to CASSKQEPDTQYF.

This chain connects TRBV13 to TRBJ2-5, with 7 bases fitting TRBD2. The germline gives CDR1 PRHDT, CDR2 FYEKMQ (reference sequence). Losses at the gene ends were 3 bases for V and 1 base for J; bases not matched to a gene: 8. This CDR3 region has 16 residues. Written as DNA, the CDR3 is TGTGCCAGCAGCTTTAGCTTAACGGGGGGCCAAGAGACCCAGTACTTC. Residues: CASSFSLTGGQETQYF.

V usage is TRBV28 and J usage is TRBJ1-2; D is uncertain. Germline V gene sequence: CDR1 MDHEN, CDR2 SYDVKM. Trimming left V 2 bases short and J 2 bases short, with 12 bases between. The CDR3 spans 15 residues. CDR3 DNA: TGTGCCAGCAGTTTACAAGGATCTGTAAACTATGGCTACACCTTC. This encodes CASSLQGSVNYGYTF.

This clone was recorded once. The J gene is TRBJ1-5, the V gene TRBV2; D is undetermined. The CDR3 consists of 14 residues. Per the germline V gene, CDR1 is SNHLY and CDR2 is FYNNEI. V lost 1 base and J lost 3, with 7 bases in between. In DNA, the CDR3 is TGTGCCAGCAGTGAAGGGTTTCTCAATCAGCCCCAGCATTTT. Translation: CASSEGFLNQPQHF.

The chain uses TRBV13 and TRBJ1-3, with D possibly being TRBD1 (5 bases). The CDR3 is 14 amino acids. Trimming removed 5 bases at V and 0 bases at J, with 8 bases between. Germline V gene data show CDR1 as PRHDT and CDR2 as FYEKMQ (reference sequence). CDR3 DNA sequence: TGTGCCAGCAGCCCAAGGGGCTCTGGAAACACCATATATTTT. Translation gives CASSPRGSGNTIYF.

CDR3 region: CASSPGQPPLRMNTEAFF. The CDR3 bases are TGTGCCAGCAGTCCCGGACAGCCCCCACTCCGCATGAACACTGAAGCTTTCTTT. The V gene is TRBV27, the J gene TRBJ1-1, with D possibly TRBD1 on 6 matching bases. Germline-derived CDR1 and CDR2 are MNHEY and SMNVEV (reference sequence). The V end was cut by 5 bases, the J end by 0 bases, with 22 bases between. The CDR3 loop spans 18 amino acids.

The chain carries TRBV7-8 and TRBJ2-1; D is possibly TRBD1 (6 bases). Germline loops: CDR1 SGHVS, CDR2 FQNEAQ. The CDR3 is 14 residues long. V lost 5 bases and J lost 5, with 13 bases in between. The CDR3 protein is CASSPWGRNNEQFF. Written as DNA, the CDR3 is TGTGCCAGCAGCCCGTGGGGGCGGAACAATGAGCAGTTCTTC. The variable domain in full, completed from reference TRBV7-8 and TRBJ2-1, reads GAGVSQSPRYKVAKRGQDVALRCDPISGHVSLFWYQQALGQGPEFLTYFQNEAQLDKSGLPSDRFFAERPEGSVSTLKIQRTQQEDSAVYLCASSPWGRNNEQFFGPGTRLTVL.

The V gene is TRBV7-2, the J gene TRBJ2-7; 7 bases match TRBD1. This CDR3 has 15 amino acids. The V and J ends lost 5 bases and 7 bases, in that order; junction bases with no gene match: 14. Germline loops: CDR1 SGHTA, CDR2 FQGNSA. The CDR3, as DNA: TGTGCCAGCAGCACTACCGGGACAGCCCTCCGGGAGCAGTACTTC. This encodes CASSTTGTALREQYF.

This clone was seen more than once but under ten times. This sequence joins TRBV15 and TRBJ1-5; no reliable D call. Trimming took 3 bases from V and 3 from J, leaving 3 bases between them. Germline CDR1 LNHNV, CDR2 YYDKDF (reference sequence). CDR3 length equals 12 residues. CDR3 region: CATSRFNQPQHF. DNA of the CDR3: TGTGCCACCAGCAGGTTCAATCAGCCCCAGCATTTT.

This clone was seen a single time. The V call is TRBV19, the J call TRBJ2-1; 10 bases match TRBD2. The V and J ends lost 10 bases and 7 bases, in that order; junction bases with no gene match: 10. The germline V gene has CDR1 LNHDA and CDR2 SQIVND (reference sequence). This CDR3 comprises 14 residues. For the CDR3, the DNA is TGTGCCACCAAGTCTAGCGGGAGTAGGAATGAGCAGTTCTTC. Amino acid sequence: CATKSSGSRNEQFF.

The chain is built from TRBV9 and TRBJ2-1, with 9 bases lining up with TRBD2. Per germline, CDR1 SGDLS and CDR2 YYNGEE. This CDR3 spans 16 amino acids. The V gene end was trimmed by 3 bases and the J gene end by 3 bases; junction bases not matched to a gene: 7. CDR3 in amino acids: CASSETRLAVYNEQFF. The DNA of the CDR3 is TGTGCCAGCAGCGAGACAAGACTAGCGGTCTACAATGAGCAGTTCTTC.

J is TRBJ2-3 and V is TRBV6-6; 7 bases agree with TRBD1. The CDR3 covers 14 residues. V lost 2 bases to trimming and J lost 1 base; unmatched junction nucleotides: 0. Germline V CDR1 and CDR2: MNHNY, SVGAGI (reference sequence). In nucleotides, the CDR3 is TGTGCCAGCAGTTACGACAGGGGCACAGATACGCAGTATTTT. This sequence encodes CASSYDRGTDTQYF.

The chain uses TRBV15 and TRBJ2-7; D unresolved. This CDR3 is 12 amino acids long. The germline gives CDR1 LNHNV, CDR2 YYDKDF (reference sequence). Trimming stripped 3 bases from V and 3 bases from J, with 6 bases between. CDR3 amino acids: CATSSGVYEQYF. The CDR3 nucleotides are TGTGCCACCAGCAGTGGCGTCTACGAGCAGTACTTC.

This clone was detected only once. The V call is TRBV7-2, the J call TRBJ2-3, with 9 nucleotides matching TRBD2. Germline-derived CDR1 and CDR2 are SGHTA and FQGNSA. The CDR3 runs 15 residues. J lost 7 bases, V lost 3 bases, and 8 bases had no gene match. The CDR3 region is CASSFSGGGGNTQYF. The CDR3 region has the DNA TGTGCCAGCAGCTTCTCTGGCGGGGGGGGTAATACGCAGTATTTT. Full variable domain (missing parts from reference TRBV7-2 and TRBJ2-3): GAGVSQSPSNKVTEKGKDVELRCDPISGHTALYWYRQSLGQGLEFLIYFQGNSAPDKSGLPSDRFSAERTGGSVSTLTIQRTQQEDSAVYLCASSFSGGGGNTQYFGPGTRLTVL.

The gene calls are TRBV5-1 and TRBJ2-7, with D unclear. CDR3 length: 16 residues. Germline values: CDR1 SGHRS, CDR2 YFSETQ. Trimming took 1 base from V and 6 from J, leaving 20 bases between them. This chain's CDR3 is CASSLLSSPRASEQYF. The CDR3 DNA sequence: TGCGCCAGCAGCTTGCTGTCCAGCCCAAGGGCTTCCGAGCAGTACTTC. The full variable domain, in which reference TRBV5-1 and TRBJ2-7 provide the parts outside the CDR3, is KAGVTQTPRYLIKTRGQQVTLSCSPISGHRSVSWYQQTPGQGLQFLFEYFSETQRNKGNFPGRFSGRQFSNSRSEMNVSTLELGDSALYLCASSLLSSPRASEQYFGPGTRLTVT.

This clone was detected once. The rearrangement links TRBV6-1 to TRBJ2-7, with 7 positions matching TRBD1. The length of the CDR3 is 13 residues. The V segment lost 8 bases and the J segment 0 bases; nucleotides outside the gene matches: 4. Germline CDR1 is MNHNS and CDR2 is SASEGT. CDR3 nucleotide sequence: TGTGCCAGCGGGACAGCCATCTCCTACGAGCAGTACTTC. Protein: CASGTAISYEQYF.

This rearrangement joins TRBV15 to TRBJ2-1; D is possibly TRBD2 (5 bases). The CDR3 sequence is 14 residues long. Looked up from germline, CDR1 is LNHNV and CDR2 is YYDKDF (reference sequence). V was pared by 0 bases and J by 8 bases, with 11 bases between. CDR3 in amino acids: CATSRDMSEDEQFF. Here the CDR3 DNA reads TGTGCCACCAGCAGAGATATGTCGGAGGATGAGCAGTTCTTC.

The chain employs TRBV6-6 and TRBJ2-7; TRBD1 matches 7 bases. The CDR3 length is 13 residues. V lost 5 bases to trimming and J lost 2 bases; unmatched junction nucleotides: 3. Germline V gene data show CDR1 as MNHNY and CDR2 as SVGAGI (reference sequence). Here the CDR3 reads CASSPGQTYEQYF. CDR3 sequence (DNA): TGTGCCAGCAGTCCGGGACAGACCTACGAGCAGTACTTC.

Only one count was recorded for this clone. The CDR3 sequence: CASKGLREALYEQYF. The CDR3, as DNA: TGTGCCAGCAAGGGTTTGCGGGAGGCGCTTTACGAGCAGTACTTC. The chain uses TRBV2 and TRBJ2-7; 8 nucleotides align to TRBD2. This CDR3 spans 15 amino acids. The germline CDR1 and CDR2 sequences are SNHLY and FYNNEI. The junction had 12 bases not matched to a gene; V was cut back by 7 bases and J by 4 bases.

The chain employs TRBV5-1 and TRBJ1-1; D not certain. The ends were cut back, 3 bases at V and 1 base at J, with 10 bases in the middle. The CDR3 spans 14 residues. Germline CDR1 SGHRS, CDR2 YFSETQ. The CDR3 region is CASSSVTRNTEAFF. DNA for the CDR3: TGCGCCAGCAGCTCAGTCACAAGGAACACTGAAGCTTTCTTT.

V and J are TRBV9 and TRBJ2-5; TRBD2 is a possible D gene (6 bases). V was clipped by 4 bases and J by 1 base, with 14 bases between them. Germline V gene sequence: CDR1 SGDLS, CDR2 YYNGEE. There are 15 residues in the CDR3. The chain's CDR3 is CASSRSGRPQETQYF. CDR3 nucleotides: TGTGCCAGCAGCAGAAGCGGGCGGCCCCAAGAGACCCAGTACTTC. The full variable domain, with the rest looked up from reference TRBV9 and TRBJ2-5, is DSGVTQTPKHLITATGQRVTLRCSPRSGDLSVYWYQQSLDQGLQFLIQYYNGEERAKGNILERFSAQQFPDLHSELNLSSLELGDSALYFCASSRSGRPQETQYFGPGTRLLVL.

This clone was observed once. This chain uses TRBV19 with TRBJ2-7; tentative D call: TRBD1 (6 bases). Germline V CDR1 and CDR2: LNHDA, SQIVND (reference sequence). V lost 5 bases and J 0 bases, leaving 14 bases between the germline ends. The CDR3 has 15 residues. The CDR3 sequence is CASSSPAGVSYEQYF. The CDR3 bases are TGTGCCAGTAGTTCCCCGGCAGGGGTCTCCTACGAGCAGTACTTC.

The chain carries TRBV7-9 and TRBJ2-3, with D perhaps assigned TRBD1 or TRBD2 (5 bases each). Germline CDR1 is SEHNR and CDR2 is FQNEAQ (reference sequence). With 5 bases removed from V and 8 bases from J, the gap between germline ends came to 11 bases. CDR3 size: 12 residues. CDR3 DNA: TGTGCCAGCAGCCGGGACCAAGGTACGCAGTATTTT. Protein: CASSRDQGTQYF.

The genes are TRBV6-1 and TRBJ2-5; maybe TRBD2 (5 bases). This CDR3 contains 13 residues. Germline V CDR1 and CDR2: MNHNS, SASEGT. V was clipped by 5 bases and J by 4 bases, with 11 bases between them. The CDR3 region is CASSNGVPETQYF. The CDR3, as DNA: TGTGCCAGCAGTAACGGGGTCCCAGAGACCCAGTACTTC.

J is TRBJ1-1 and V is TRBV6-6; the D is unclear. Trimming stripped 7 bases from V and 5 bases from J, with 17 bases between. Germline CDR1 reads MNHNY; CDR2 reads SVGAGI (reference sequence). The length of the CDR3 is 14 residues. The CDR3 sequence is CASTTFGGSTEAFF. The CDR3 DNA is TGTGCCAGCACCACCTTCGGCGGAAGTACTGAAGCTTTCTTT.

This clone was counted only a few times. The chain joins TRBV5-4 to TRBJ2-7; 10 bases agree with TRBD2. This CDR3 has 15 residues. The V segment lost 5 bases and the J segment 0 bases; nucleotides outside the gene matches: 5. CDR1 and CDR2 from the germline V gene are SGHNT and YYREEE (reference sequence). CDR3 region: CASSTSGRGSYEQYF. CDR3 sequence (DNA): TGTGCCAGCAGTACCAGCGGGAGGGGCTCCTACGAGCAGTACTTC.

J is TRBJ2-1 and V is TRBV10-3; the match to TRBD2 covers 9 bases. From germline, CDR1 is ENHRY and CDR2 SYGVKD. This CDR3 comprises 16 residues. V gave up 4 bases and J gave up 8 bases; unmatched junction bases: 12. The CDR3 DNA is TGTGCCATCAGTGGGGTTAGCGGGAGAGGAATCGATGAGCAGTTCTTC. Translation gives CAISGVSGRGIDEQFF.